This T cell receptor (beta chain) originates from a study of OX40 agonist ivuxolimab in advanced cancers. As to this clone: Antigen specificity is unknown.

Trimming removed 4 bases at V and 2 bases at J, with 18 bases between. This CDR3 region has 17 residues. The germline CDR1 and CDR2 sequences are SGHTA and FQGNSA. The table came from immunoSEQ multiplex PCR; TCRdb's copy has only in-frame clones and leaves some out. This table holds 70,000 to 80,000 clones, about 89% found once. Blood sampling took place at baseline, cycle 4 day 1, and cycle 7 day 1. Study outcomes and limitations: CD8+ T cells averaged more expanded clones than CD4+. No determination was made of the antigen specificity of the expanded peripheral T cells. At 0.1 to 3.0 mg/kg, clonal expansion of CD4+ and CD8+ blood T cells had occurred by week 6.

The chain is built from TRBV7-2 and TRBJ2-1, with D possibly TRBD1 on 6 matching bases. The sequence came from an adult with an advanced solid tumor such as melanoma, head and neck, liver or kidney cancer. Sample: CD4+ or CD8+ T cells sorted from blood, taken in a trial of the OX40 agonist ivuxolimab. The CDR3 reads CASSSRGEAETYNEQFF. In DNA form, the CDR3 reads TGTGCCAGCAGCTCCAGGGGTGAGGCGGAGACCTACAATGAGCAGTTCTTC.